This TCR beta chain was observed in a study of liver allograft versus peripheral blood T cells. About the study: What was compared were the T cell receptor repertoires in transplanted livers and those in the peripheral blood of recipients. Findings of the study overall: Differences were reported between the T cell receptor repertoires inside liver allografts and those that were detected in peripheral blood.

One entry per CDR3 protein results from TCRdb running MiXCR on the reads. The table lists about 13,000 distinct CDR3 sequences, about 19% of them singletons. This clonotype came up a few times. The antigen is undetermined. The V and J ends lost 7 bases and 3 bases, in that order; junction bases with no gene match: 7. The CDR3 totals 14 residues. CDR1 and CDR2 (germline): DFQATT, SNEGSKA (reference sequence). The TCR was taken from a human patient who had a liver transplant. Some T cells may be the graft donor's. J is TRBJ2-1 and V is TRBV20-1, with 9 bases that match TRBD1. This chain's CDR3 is CSGQGGGYYNEQFF. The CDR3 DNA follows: TGCAGTGGACAGGGGGGAGGCTACTACAATGAGCAGTTCTTC.